This note documents a single T cell receptor beta chain sequence. Its antigen remains unknown. Only in-frame clones appear in the TCRdb table, and some are missing; sequencing was by immunoSEQ multiplex PCR. The repertoire holds several thousand clones, with approximately 87% as singletons. The sample originates from a study of T cell clonotyping in hematopoietic cell transplantation. General study points: Higher Inverse Simpson Index values in graft donor and pretransplant recipient predicted broader posttransplant TCR diversity.

This CDR3 spans 12 amino acids. Germline V gene lookup returns CDR1 SGHTA and CDR2 FQGNSA. V gave up 2 bases and J gave up 8 bases, with 9 bases separating them. J is TRBJ1-1 and V is TRBV7-2; D not resolved. The receptor's source is a female patient aged 50-60 years who had an allogeneic stem cell transplant from an unrelated donor, so the T cells may come from the graft donor. Some clones in this sample may be carry-over from other donors' samples. The sequencing here drew on peripheral blood mononuclear cells, taken 180 days after allogeneic stem cell transplant. Here the CDR3 reads CASSLSLLEAFF. The CDR3 DNA reads as TGTGCCAGCAGCTTAAGTCTTTTAGAAGCTTTCTTT.